Following are 4 T cell receptor beta chains from one sample sequenced in a study of identical twins. In TCRdb, the 5' RACE reads were re-called with MiXCR into one record per CDR3 protein. Of under 800,000 distinct CDR3 sequences detected, 21% appear once; the ten largest clones hold approximately 4.3%. These records were also assigned to another study, of T cells expressing NK-cell markers.

Material for sequencing was PBMCs. These receptor sequences come from a woman aged 18-29 years in good health.

The CDR3 DNA sequence: TGTGCCAGCTCACCAGCCCCGCCGGATGAGCAGTTCTTC. The encoded protein is CASSPAPPDEQFF. This chain uses TRBV18 with TRBJ2-1; D is ambiguous. Germline V gives CDR1 KGHSH, CDR2 LQKENI. This CDR3 comprises 13 residues. Trimming stripped 2 bases from V and 8 bases from J, with 10 bases between.

The V gene is TRBV20-1, the J gene TRBJ1-1; D possibly corresponds to TRBD1 (6 bases). Germline V lookup: CDR1 DFQATT, CDR2 SNEGSKA (reference sequence). The CDR3 totals 14 residues. Trimming took off 6 bases at V and 0 bases at J, with 14 bases between the two ends. CDR3 nucleotides: TGCAGTGCCCGACAGGAAGGCTTGAACACTGAAGCTTTCTTT. Protein: CSARQEGLNTEAFF.

The CDR3 is CAIRETPGLARETQYF. For the CDR3, the DNA is TGTGCCATCAGGGAAACCCCGGGACTAGCGAGAGAGACCCAGTACTTC. The chain recombines TRBV10-3 with TRBJ2-5, with 10 bases identical to TRBD2. The germline V gene encodes CDR1 ENHRY and CDR2 SYGVKD. The CDR3 loop spans 16 amino acids. V lost 6 bases to trimming and J lost 4 bases; unmatched junction nucleotides: 11.

The chain uses TRBV4-3 and TRBJ2-1; 9 nucleotides line up with TRBD2. The junction had 9 bases not matched to a gene; V was cut back by 0 bases and J by 6 bases. There are 17 residues in the CDR3. CDR1 LGHNA and CDR2 YSLEER come from the germline V gene. The CDR3 region is CASSQDRVAGETNEQFF. The DNA of the CDR3 is TGCGCCAGCAGCCAAGATCGGGTAGCGGGAGAGACCAATGAGCAGTTCTTC.